The sequence of this T cell receptor beta chain was determined in a study of spatial heterogeneity in lung cancer. At the level of the study: Alpha-chain detections were consistently fewer than beta-chain detections among the sequences.

One entry per CDR3 protein, called by TCRdb with MiXCR from the 5' RACE reads. This sample carries about 60,000 distinct CDR3 sequences, about 8% of them seen once, and the ten largest clones take about 14%. The sample's time point: sample taken at primary tumor resection. TCRs were sequenced from unsorted whole RNA of tumor, nontumor lung or PBMC. The donors were 72 patients with non-small cell lung cancer that was early-stage and untreated. V lost 4 bases and J 1 base, leaving 13 bases between the germline ends. Germline V gene data show CDR1 as LNHNV and CDR2 as YYDKDF (reference sequence). The length of the CDR3 is 15 residues. This clonotype has a count of ten or more. The antigen remains unidentified. Regarding the study as a whole: Ubiquitous, expanded tumor-derived TCRs were more frequently observed in blood at resection than at follow-up.

The sequence was obtained from a female donor with early-stage non-small cell lung cancer. The sample here was PBMCs, taken at surgery. The rearrangement links TRBV15 to TRBJ2-5; D is perhaps TRBD1 (7 bases). CDR3 bases: TGTGCCACCAGCACGGGGGACAGCATCCAAGAGACCCAGTACTTC. Protein sequence: CATSTGDSIQETQYF.